This entry describes one T cell receptor beta chain. Its antigen is not known. This entry belongs to a study of T cell repertoires in cytomegalovirus infection. Study summary: CMV infection and matching HLA type were both indicated by public TCR beta signatures. The study's findings and limits: The cumulative frequency of public TCR beta families identified carriers of CMV plus the relevant HLA. Dominant in the ex vivo response were TCR beta clonotypes restricted by HLA-C and specific for CMV.

CDR1 SGHRS and CDR2 YFSETQ come from the germline V gene. V shed 2 bases, J shed 3 bases, and the junction held 4 bases outside the gene matches. This CDR3 comprises 16 residues. MiXCR, run by TCRdb on the reads, gives a single entry per CDR3 protein. The sample lists almost 300,000 distinct CDR3 sequences, about a tenth occurring once. The chain has TRBV5-1 and TRBJ2-1; 11 bases map to TRBD2. The clonotype comes from a human donor in good health (CMV status not recorded). Some clones in this sample may be carry-over from other donors' samples. Sequenced material: PBMCs. The CDR3 nucleotides are TGCGCCAGCAGCTTTAGCGGGGGGGCGCGCTACAATGAGCAGTTCTTC. It specifies CASSFSGGARYNEQFF.